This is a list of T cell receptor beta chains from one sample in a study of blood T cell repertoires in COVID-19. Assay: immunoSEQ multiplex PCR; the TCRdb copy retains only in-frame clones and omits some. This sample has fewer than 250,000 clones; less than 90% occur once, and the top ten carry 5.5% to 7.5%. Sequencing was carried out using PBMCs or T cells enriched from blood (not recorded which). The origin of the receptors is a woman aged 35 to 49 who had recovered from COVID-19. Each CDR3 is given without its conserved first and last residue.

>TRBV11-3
ASSLGAGTDTQY
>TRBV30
AFSGQGISGNTIY
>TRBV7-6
ASSPASGQGMNEKLF
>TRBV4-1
ASSQDSGQGASGYT
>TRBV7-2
ASSMSGVSNEKLF
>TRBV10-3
AIRTATGGTEAF
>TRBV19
ASSILGTSGRDEQF
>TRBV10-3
AISEWGRWNQPQH
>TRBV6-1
ASSEPTGDMNTEAF
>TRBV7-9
ASSNWGGELAAF
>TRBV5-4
ASSLGPAPGTQY
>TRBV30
AWTGDRGYGYT
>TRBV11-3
ASSVHTDTQY
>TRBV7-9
ASSSTGREQETQY